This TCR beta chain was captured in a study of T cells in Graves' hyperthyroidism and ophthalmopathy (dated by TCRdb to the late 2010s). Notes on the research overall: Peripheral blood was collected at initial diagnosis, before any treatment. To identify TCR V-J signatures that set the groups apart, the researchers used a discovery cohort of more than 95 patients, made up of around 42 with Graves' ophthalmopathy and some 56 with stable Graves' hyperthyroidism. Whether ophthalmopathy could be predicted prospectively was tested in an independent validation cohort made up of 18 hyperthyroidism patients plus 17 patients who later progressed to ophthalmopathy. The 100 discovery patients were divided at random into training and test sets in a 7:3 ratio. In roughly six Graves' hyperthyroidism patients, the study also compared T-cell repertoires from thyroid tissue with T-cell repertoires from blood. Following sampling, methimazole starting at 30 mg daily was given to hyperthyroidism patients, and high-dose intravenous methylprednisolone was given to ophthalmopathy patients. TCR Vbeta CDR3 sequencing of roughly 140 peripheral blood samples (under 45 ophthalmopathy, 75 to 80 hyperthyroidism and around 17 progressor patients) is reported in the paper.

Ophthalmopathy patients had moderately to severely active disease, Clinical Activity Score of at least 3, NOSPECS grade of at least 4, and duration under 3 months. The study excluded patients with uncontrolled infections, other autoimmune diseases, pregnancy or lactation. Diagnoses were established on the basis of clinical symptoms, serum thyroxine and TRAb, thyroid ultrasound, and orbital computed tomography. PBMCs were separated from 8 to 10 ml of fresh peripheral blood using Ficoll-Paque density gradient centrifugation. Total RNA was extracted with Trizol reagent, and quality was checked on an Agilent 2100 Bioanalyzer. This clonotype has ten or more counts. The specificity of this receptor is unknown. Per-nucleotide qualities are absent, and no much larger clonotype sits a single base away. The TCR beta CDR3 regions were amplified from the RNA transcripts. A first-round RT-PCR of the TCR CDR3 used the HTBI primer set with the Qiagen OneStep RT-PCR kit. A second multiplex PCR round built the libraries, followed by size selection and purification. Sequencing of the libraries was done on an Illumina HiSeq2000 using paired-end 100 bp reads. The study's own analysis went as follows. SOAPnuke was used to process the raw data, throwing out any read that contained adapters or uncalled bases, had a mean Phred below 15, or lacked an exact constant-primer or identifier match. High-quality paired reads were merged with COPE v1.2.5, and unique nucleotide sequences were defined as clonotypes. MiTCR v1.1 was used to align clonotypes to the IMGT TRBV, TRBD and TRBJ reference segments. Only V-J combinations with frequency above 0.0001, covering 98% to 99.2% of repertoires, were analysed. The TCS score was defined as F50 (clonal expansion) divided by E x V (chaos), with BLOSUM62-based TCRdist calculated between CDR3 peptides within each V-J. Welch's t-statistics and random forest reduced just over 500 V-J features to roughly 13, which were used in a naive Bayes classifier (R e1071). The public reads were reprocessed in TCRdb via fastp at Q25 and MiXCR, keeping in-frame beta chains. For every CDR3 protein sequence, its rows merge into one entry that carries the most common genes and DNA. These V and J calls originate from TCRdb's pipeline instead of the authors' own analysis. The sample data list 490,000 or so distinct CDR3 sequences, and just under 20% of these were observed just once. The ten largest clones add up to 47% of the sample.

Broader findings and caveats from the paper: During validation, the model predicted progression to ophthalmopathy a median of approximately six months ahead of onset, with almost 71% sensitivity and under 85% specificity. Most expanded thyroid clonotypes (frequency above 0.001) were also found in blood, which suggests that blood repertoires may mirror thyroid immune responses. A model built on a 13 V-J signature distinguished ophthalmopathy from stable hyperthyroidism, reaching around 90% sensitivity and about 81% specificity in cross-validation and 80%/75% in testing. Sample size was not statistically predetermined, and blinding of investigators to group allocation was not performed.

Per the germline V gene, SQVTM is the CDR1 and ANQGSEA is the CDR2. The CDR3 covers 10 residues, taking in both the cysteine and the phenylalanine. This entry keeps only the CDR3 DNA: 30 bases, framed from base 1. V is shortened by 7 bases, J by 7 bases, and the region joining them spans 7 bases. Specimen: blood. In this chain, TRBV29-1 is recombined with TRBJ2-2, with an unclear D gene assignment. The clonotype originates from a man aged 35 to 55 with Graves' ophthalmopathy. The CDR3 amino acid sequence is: CSAGSGELFF. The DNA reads TGCAGCGCGGGCAGCGGGGAGCTGTTTTTT.